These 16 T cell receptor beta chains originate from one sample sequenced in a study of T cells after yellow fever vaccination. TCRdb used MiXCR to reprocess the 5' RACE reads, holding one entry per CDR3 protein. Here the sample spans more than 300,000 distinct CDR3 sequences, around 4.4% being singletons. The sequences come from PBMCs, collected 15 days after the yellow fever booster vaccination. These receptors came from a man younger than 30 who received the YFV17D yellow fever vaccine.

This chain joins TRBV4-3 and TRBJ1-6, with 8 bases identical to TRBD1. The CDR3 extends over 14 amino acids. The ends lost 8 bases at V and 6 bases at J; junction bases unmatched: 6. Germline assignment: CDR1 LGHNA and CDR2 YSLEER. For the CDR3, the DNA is TGCGCCAGCGGCCGGGACAGGTTTAATTCACCCCTCCACTTT. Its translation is CASGRDRFNSPLHF.

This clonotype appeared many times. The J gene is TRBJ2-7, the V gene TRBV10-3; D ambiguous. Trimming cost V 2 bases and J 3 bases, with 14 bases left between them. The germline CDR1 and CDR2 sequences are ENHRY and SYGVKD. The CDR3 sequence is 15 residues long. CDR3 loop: CAISEKLGRNYEQYF. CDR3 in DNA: TGTGCCATCAGTGAGAAACTCGGACGGAACTACGAGCAGTACTTC.

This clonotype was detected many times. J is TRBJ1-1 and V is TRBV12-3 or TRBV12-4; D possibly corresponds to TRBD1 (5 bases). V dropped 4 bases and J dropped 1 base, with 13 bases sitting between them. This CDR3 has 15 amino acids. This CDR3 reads CASSSRLGGNTEAFF. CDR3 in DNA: TGTGCCAGCAGTTCCCGATTGGGGGGGAACACTGAAGCTTTCTTT.

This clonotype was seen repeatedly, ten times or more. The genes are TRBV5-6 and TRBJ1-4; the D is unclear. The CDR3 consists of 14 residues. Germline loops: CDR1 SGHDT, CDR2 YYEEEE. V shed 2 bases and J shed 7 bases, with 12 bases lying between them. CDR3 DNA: TGTGCCAGCAGCTTATCCTACCCTGGTGAAAAACTGTTTTTT. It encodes CASSLSYPGEKLFF.

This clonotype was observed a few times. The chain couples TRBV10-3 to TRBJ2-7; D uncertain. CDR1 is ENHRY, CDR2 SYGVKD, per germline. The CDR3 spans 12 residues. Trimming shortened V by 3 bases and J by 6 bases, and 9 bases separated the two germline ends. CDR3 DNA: TGTGCCATCAGTGACGTGGTTGCCGAGCAGTACTTC. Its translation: CAISDVVAEQYF.

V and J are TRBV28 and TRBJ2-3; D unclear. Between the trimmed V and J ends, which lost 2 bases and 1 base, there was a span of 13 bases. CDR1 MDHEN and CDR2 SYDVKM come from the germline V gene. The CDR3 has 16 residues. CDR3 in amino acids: CASSLIFQPGTDTQYF. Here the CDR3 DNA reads TGTGCCAGCAGTTTAATTTTTCAGCCCGGCACAGATACGCAGTATTTT. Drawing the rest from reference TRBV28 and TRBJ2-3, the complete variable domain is DVKVTQSSRYLVKRTGEKVFLECVQDMDHENMFWYRQDPGLGLRLIYFSYDVKMKEKGDIPEGYSVSREKKERFSLILESASTNQTSMYLCASSLIFQPGTDTQYFGPGTRLTVL.

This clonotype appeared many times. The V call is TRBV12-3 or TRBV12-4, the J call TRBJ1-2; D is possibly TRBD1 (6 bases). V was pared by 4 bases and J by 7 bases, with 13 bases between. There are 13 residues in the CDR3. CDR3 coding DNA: TGTGCCAGCAGTTGGGGGCCCCGGGGTGGCTACACCTTC. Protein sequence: CASSWGPRGGYTF.

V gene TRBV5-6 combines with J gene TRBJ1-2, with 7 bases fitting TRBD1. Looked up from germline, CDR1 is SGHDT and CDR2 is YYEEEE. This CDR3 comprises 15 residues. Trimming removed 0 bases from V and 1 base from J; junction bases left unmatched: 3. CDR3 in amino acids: CASSLVDRDNYGYTF. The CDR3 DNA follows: TGTGCCAGCAGCTTGGTCGACAGGGATAACTATGGCTACACCTTC.

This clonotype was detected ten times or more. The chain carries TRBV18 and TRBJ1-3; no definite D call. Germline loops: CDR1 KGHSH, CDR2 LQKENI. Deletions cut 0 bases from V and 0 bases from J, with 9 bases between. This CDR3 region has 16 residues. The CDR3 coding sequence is TGTGCCAGCTCACCACCGAGTTCACGCTCTGGAAACACCATATATTTT. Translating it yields CASSPPSSRSGNTIYF.

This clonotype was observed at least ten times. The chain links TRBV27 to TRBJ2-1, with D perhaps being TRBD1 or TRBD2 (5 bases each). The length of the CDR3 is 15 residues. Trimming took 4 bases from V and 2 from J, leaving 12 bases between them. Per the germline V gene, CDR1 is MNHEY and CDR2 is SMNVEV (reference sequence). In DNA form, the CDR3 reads TGTGCCAGCAGTTCAGACAGCGGAGCCTACAATGAGCAGTTCTTC. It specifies CASSSDSGAYNEQFF.

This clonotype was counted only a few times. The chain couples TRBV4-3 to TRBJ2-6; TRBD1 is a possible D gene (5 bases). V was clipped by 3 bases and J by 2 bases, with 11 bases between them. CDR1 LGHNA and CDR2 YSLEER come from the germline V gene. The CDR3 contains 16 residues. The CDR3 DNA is TGCGCCAGCAGCCACCTTCTAGGGGCTGGGGCCAACGTCCTGACTTTC. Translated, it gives CASSHLLGAGANVLTF.

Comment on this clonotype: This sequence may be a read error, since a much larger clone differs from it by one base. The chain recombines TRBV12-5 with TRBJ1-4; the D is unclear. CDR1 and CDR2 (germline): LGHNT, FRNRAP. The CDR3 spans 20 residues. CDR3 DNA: TGTGCTAGTGGTTTTTTCCTCGGAGTCCGGGCCTCTGAGGTCGATGAAATACTGTTTTTT. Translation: CASGFFLGVRASEVDEILFF. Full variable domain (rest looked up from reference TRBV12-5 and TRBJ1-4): DARVTQTPRHKVTEMGQEVTMRCQPILGHNTVFWYRQTMMQGLELLAYFRNRAPLDDSGMPKDRFSAEMPDATLATLKIQPSEPRDSAVYFCASGFFLGVRASEVDEILFFGSGTQLSVL.

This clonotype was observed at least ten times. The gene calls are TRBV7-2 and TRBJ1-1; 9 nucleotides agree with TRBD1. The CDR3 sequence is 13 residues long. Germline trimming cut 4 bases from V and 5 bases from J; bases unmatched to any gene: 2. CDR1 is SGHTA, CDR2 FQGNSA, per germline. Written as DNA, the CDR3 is TGTGCCAGCAGCTCCGGGACAGGGACTGAAGCTTTCTTT. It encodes CASSSGTGTEAFF.

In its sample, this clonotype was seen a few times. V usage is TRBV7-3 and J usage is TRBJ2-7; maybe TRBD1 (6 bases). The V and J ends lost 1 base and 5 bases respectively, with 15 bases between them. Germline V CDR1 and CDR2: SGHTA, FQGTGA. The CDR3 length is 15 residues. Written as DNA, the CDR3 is TGTGCCAGCAGCTTAATGGCAGGGGTGGCAAACGAGCAGTACTTC. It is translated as CASSLMAGVANEQYF.

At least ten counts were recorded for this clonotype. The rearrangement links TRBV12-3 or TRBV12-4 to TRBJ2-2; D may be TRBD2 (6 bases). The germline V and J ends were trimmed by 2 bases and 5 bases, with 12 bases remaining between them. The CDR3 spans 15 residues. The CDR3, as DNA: TGTGCCAGCAGTTTATCCGGGGGACGAACCGGGGAGCTGTTTTTT. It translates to CASSLSGGRTGELFF.

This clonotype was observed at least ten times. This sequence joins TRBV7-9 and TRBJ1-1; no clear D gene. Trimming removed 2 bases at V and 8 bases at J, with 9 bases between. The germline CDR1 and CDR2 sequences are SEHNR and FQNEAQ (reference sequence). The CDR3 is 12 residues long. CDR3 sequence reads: CASSLSVGEAFF. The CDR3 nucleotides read TGTGCCAGCAGCTTATCGGTAGGAGAAGCTTTCTTT. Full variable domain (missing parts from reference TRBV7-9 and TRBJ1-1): DTGVSQNPRHKITKRGQNVTFRCDPISEHNRLYWYRQTLGQGPEFLTYFQNEAQLEKSRLLSDRFSAERPKGSFSTLEIQRTEQGDSAMYLCASSLSVGEAFFGQGTRLTVV.